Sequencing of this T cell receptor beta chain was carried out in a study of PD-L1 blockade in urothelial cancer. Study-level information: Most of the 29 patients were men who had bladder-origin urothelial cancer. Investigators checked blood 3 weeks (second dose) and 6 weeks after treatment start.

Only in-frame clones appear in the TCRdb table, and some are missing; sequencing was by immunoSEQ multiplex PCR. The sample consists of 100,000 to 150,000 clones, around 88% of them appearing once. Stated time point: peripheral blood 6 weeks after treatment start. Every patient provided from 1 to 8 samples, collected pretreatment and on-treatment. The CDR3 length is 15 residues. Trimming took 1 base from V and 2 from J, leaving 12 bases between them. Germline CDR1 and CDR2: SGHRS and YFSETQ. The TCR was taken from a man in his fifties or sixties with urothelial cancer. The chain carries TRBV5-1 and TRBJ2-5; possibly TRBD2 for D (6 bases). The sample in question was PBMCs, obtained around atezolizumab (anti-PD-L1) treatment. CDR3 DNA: TGCGCCAGCAGCTTGTCCTCTAGCGCACAAGAGACCCAGTACTTC. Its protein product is CASSLSSSAQETQYF.